These T cell receptor beta chains were read from a single sample in a study of blood T cell repertoires in COVID-19. The repertoire was sequenced with immunoSEQ multiplex PCR; TCRdb's copy has only in-frame clones and lacks some. Here the sample spans just over 75,000 clones, around 80% being singletons. Sequenced material: peripheral blood. The receptors here all came from a man aged 55 to 70 with active or convalescent COVID-19. Both conserved end residues are part of each CDR3.

j_gene: TRBJ2-1; v_gene: TRBV9; len: 13; CDR3aa: CASSVGSSGGVFF
j_gene: TRBJ1-4; v_gene: TRBV25-1; len: 17; CDR3aa: CASSEYVRGLYEEKLFF
j_gene: TRBJ1-5; v_gene: TRBV7-9; len: 19; CDR3aa: CASSPFWDRVEYSNQPQHF
j_gene: TRBJ1-5; v_gene: TRBV28; len: 12; CDR3aa: CASSTGNQPQHF
j_gene: TRBJ1-3; v_gene: TRBV14; len: 16; CDR3aa: CASSQDPYLSGNTIYF
j_gene: TRBJ2-1; v_gene: TRBV18; len: 15; CDR3aa: CASSPSGTGGNEQFF
j_gene: TRBJ1-6; v_gene: TRBV7-8; len: 15; CDR3aa: CASSFSGGRNSPLHF
j_gene: TRBJ1-1; v_gene: TRBV7-2; len: 12; CDR3aa: CASTDRYTEAFF
j_gene: TRBJ1-4; v_gene: TRBV14; len: 15; CDR3aa: CASSQLQDSNEKLFF
j_gene: TRBJ2-7; v_gene: TRBV7-2; len: 14; CDR3aa: CASRETVSSYEQYF
j_gene: TRBJ1-1; v_gene: TRBV11-2; len: 14; CDR3aa: CASSFGQGARKAFF
j_gene: TRBJ1-5; v_gene: TRBV5-6; len: 17; CDR3aa: CASSHGGGRRSNQPQHF
j_gene: TRBJ2-5; v_gene: TRBV28; len: 16; CDR3aa: CASSSSRQGGRETQYF
j_gene: TRBJ2-1; v_gene: TRBV6-2/TRBV6-3; len: 15; CDR3aa: CASSYWGLDGNEQFF
j_gene: TRBJ2-3; v_gene: TRBV3-1/TRBV3-2; len: 15; CDR3aa: CASTSGTISTDTQYF
j_gene: TRBJ1-5; v_gene: TRBV6-2/TRBV6-3; len: 14; CDR3aa: CASSRRTFGQPQHF
j_gene: TRBJ2-1; v_gene: TRBV24-1; len: 11; CDR3aa: CATSQGNEQFF
j_gene: TRBJ2-5; v_gene: TRBV9; len: 18; CDR3aa: CASSVGSPVRAAGETQYF
j_gene: TRBJ1-5; v_gene: TRBV30; len: 13; CDR3aa: CAWSPQGNQPQHF
j_gene: TRBJ2-3; v_gene: TRBV6-5; len: 14; CDR3aa: CASGPPGGTDTQYF
j_gene: TRBJ2-6; v_gene: TRBV12-2; len: 15; CDR3aa: CASRREGSGANVLTF
j_gene: TRBJ2-7; v_gene: TRBV18; len: 14; CDR3aa: CASSRPGGQAEQYF
j_gene: TRBJ2-1; v_gene: TRBV2; len: 14; CDR3aa: CASRAGGSYNEQFF
j_gene: TRBJ2-5; v_gene: TRBV2; len: 15; CDR3aa: CASSGTSGYQETQYF
j_gene: TRBJ1-2; v_gene: TRBV15; len: 16; CDR3aa: CATSEYPGQGNYGYTF
j_gene: TRBJ1-4; v_gene: TRBV30; len: 12; CDR3aa: CAWRQQGAKLFF
j_gene: TRBJ2-1; v_gene: TRBV9; len: 14; CDR3aa: CASSVAGSLDEQFF
j_gene: TRBJ2-7; v_gene: TRBV23-1; len: 16; CDR3aa: CASSQDVGQPSYEQYF
j_gene: TRBJ1-6; v_gene: TRBV2; len: 16; CDR3aa: CASSGPGQGGNSPLHF
j_gene: TRBJ2-2; v_gene: TRBV11-3; len: 18; CDR3aa: CASSFSGTGASGTGELFF
j_gene: TRBJ1-1; v_gene: TRBV5-4; len: 13; CDR3aa: CASSLASNTEAFF
j_gene: TRBJ1-6; v_gene: TRBV5-8; len: 14; CDR3aa: CASSLQENNSPLHF
j_gene: TRBJ1-1; v_gene: TRBV24-1; len: 21; CDR3aa: CATRCPLTAGTVEPMNTEAFF
j_gene: TRBJ1-5; v_gene: TRBV11-2; len: 15; CDR3aa: CASSLDGGSWQPQHF
j_gene: TRBJ1-1; v_gene: TRBV5-4; len: 15; CDR3aa: CASGEYRQGRTEAFF
j_gene: TRBJ1-4; v_gene: TRBV19; len: 13; CDR3aa: CASTRTDNEKLFF
j_gene: TRBJ2-3; v_gene: TRBV3-1/TRBV3-2; len: 14; CDR3aa: CASSYGLPTDTQYF
j_gene: TRBJ2-3; v_gene: TRBV5-6; len: 16; CDR3aa: CASSLVGLAGADTQYF
j_gene: TRBJ1-2; v_gene: TRBV14; len: 16; CDR3aa: CASSPGTTPRGYGYTF